Presented here are 12 T cell receptor beta chains from one specimen sequenced in a study of blood T cell repertoires in COVID-19. Using immunoSEQ multiplex PCR, the repertoire was profiled, and TCRdb retains in-frame clones only, with some absent. The sample contains about 140,000 clones, 85% to 90% of which appear only once. Sequencing was done on a sample of peripheral blood. The receptors originated from a woman of 80 years or more with acute or convalescent COVID-19.

This chain connects TRBV24-1 to TRBJ2-1; D perhaps matches TRBD2 (6 bases). This CDR3 is 15 amino acids long. Trimming shortened V by 4 bases and J by 4 bases, and 13 bases separated the two germline ends. CDR1 and CDR2 (germline): KGHDR, SFDVKD. CDR3 sequence reads: CATSESGTSYNEQFF. As DNA, the CDR3 is TGTGCCACCAGTGAGTCCGGGACTTCATACAATGAGCAGTTCTTC.

This chain uses TRBV18 with TRBJ1-4; tentatively, D is TRBD1 (5 bases). The ends were cut back, 2 bases at V and 8 bases at J, with 24 bases in the middle. The CDR3 spans 18 residues. Germline CDR1 is KGHSH and CDR2 is LQKENI. The CDR3 DNA is TGTGCCAGCTCACCATTGGCGATGATGGGGCAGGGCGAAGAAAAACTGTTTTTT. This translates into CASSPLAMMGQGEEKLFF.

This clone was seen just once. The chain uses TRBV30 and TRBJ2-3; D gene ambiguous. Germline CDR1 GTSNPN, CDR2 SVGIG (reference sequence). V lost 1 base, J lost 4 bases, and 15 bases lay in between. The length of the CDR3 is 15 residues. The CDR3 DNA reads as TGTGCCTGGAGTGAAGCACTTACCCGCGCAGATACGCAGTATTTT. Its translation: CAWSEALTRADTQYF.

J is TRBJ1-1 and V is TRBV30; D is uncertain. Germline V gene data show CDR1 as GTSNPN and CDR2 as SVGIG (reference sequence). Trimming shortened V by 2 bases and J by 5 bases, and 12 bases separated the two germline ends. The CDR3 is made up of 13 amino acids. CDR3: CAWSRIGHTEAFF. The CDR3 DNA reads TGTGCCTGGAGTCGAATTGGGCATACTGAAGCTTTCTTT.

The chain has TRBV5-6 and TRBJ1-2, with a weak D call TRBD1 (6 bases). Germline CDR1 reads SGHDT; CDR2 reads YYEEEE. V was trimmed by 4 bases and J by 4 bases, leaving 11 bases between them. The CDR3 is made up of 13 amino acids. CDR3: CASSPDRRYGYTF. In DNA, the CDR3 is TGTGCCAGCAGCCCGGACAGACGCTATGGCTACACCTTC.

The rearrangement uses TRBV7-2 and TRBJ1-1; D not resolved. CDR3 length: 15 amino acids. The V gene lost 1 base and the J gene lost 5 bases, with 14 bases spanning the gap. In germline, CDR1 is SGHTA, CDR2 FQGNSA. CDR3 protein: CASSLVGRGGTEAFF. The CDR3 DNA reads as TGTGCCAGCAGCTTAGTGGGTCGGGGAGGGACTGAAGCTTTCTTT. Based on the CDR3 plus reference TRBV7-2 and TRBJ1-1, the full variable domain is GAGVSQSPSNKVTEKGKDVELRCDPISGHTALYWYRQSLGQGLEFLIYFQGNSAPDKSGLPSDRFSAERTGGSVSTLTIQRTQQEDSAVYLCASSLVGRGGTEAFFGQGTRLTVV.

The chain combines TRBV30 with TRBJ1-1; D remains ambiguous. V dropped 5 bases and J dropped 0 bases, with 10 bases sitting between them. CDR1 is GTSNPN and CDR2 is SVGIG in the germline V gene (reference sequence). There are 13 residues in the CDR3. CDR3 residues: CAWASGLNTEAFF. DNA for the CDR3: TGTGCCTGGGCTTCGGGGTTGAACACTGAAGCTTTCTTT. The full variable domain, its missing parts supplied by reference TRBV30 and TRBJ1-1, is SQTIHQWPATLVQPVGSPLSLECTVEGTSNPNLYWYRQAAGRGLQLLFYSVGIGQISSEVPQNLSASRPQDRQFILSSKKLLLSDSGFYLCAWASGLNTEAFFGQGTRLTVV.

This chain links TRBV5-1 with TRBJ2-7; D possibly corresponds to TRBD2 (6 bases). The CDR3 consists of 14 residues. Trimming took off 5 bases at V and 1 base at J, with 13 bases between the two ends. Germline-derived CDR1 and CDR2 are SGHRS and YFSETQ. The CDR3, as DNA: TGCGCCAGCAGGATCTCTAGCGAGTCCTACGAGCAGTACTTC. This encodes CASRISSESYEQYF.

The chain joins TRBV7-2 to TRBJ2-7; no clear D gene. The CDR3 is 13 residues long. V lost 1 base to trimming and J lost 6 bases, with 10 bases between them. Germline CDR1 reads SGHTA; CDR2 reads FQGNSA. The CDR3 region has the DNA TGTGCCAGCAGCTTAGGACTTGTCGGCGAGCAGTACTTC. The encoded protein is CASSLGLVGEQYF.

This clone was seen just once. The V call is TRBV5-1, the J call TRBJ2-2, with TRBD2 matching over 8 bases. This CDR3 has 17 amino acids. V lost 4 bases and J lost 4; bases outside the gene matches: 12. Germline V gene data show CDR1 as SGHRS and CDR2 as YFSETQ. CDR3 in amino acids: CASSIGGWTSSTGELFF. In DNA form, the CDR3 reads TGCGCCAGCAGCATCGGGGGTTGGACTAGCAGCACCGGGGAGCTGTTTTTT.

V and J are TRBV18 and TRBJ1-5; perhaps TRBD1 as D (6 bases). This CDR3 contains 14 residues. Trimming took 2 bases from V and 5 from J, leaving 10 bases between them. Looked up from germline, CDR1 is KGHSH and CDR2 is LQKENI. The CDR3 DNA reads as TGTGCCAGCTCACCAGGCACAGGGTATCAGCCCCAGCATTTT. It yields the protein CASSPGTGYQPQHF.

The chain joins TRBV7-9 to TRBJ1-1, with 8 bases identical to TRBD1. The CDR3 is made up of 15 amino acids. The V gene's germline CDR1 is SEHNR and CDR2 FQNEAQ (reference sequence). Trimming cost V 2 bases and J 4 bases; bases outside gene matches: 6. In DNA, the CDR3 is TGTGCCAGCAGCTTACATGGGACAGGCCCCACTGAAGCTTTCTTT. The encoded protein is CASSLHGTGPTEAFF.